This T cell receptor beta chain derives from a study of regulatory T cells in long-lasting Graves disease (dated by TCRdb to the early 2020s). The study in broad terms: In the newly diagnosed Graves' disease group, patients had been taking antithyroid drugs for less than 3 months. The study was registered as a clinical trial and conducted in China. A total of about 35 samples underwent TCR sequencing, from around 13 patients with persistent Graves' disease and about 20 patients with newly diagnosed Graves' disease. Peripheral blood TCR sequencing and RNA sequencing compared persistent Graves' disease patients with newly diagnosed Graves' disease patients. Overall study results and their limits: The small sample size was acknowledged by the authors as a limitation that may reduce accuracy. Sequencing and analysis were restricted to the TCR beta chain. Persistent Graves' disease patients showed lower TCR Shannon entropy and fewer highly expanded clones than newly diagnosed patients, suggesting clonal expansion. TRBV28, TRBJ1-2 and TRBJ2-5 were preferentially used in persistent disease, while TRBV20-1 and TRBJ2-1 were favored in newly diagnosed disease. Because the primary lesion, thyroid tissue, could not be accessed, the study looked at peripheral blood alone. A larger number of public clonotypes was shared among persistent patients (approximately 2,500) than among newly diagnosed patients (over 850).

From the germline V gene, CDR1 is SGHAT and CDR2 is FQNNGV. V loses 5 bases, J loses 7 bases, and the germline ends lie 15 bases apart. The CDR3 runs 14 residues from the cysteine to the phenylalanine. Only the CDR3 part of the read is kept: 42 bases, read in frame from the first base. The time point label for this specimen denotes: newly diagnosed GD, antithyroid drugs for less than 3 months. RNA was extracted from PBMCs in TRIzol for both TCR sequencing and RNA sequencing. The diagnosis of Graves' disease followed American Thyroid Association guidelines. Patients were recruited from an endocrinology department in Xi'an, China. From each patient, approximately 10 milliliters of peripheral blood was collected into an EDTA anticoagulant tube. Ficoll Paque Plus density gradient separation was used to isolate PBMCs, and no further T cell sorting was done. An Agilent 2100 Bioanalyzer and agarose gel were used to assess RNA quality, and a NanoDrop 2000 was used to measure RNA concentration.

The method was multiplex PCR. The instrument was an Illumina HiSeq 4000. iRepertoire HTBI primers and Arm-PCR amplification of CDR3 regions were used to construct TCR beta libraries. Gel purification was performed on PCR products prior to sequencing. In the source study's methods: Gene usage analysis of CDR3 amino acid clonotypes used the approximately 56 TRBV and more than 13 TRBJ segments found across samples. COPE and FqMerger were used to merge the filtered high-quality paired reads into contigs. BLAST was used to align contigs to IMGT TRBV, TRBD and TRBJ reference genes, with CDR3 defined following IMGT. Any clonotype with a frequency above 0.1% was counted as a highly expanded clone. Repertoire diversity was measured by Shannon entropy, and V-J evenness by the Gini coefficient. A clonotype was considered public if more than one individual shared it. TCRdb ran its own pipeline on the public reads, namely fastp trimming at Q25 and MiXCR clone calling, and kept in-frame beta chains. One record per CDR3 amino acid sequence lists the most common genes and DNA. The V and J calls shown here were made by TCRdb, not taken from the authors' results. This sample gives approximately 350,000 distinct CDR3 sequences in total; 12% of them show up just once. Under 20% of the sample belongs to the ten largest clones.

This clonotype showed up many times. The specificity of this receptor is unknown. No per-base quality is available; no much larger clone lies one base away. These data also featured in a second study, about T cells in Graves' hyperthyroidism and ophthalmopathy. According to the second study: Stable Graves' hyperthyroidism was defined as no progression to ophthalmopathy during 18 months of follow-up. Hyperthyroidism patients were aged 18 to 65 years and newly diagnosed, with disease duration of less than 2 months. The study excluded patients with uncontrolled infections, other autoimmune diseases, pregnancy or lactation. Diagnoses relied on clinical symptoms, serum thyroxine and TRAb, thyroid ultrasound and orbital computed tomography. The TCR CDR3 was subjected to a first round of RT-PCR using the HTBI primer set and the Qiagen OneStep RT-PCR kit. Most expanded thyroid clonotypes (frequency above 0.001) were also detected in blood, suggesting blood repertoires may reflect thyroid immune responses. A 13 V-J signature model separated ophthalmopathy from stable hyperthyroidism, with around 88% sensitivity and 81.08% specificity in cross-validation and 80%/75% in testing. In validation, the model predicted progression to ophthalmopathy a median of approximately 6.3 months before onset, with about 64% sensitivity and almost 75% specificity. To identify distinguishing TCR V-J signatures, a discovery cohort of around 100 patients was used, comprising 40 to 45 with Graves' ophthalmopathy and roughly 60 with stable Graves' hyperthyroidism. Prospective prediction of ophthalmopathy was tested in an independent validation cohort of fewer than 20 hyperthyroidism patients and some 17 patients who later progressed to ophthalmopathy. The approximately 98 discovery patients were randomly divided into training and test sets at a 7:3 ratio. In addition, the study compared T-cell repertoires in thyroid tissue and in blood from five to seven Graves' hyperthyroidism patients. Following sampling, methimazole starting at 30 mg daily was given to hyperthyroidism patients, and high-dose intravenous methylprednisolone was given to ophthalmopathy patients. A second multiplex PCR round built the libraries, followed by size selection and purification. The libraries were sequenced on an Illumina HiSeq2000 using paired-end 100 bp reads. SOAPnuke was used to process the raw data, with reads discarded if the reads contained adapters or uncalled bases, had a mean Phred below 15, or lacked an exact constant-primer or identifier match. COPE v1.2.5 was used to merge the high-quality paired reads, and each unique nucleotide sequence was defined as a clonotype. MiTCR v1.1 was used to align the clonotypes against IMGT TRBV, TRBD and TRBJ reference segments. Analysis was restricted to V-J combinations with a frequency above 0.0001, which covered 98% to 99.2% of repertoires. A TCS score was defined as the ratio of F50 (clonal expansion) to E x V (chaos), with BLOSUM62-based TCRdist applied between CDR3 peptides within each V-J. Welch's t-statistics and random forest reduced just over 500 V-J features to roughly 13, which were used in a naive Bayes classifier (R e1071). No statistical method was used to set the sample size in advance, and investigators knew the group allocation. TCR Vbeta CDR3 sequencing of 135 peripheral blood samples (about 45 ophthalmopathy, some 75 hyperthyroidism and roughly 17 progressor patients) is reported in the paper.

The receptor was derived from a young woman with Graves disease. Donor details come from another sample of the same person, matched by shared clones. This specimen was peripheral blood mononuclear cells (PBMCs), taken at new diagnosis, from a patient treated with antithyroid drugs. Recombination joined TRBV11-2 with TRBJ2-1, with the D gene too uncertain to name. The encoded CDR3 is CASSEISYFNEQFF. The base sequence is TGTGCCAGCAGCGAAATCTCGTATTTTAATGAGCAGTTCTTC.